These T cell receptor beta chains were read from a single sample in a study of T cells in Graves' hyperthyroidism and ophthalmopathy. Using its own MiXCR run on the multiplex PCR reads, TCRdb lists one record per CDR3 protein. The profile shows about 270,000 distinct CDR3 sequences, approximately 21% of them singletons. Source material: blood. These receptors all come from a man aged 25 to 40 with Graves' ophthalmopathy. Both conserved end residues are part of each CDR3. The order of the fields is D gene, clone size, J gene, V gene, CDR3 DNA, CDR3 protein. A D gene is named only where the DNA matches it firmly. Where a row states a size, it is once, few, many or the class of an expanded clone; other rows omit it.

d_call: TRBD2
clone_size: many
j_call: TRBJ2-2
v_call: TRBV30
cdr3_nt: TGTGCCTGGAGCGGGGAGGGTCGGAACACCGGGGAGCTGTTTTTT
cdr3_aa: CAWSGEGRNTGELFF

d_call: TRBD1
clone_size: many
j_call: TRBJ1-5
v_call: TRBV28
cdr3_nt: TGTGCCAGCAGTTTGTCGCTGGGGGGGGGATGGACAGGTCATCAGCCCCAGCATTTT
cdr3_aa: CASSLSLGGGWTGHQPQHF

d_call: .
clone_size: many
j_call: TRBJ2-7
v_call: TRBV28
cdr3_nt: TGTGCCAGCAGTTCGCCGGCGGCTCCCAGCTCCTACGAGCAGTACTTC
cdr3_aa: CASSSPAAPSSYEQYF

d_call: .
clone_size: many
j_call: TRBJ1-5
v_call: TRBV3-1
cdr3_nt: TGTGCCAGCAGCCTAACAGGGAACGGTGATCAGCCCCAGCATTTT
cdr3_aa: CASSLTGNGDQPQHF

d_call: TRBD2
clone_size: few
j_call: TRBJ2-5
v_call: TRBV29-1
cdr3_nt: TGCAGCGTTGAGGAAGCGGGAGGATGGCAAGAGACCCAGTACTTC
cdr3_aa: CSVEEAGGWQETQYF

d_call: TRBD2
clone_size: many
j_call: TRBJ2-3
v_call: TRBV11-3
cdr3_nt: TGTGCCAGCACGAAAGCACTAGCGGGGCGCTTAGATCGCGATACGCAGTATTTT
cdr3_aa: CASTKALAGRLDRDTQYF

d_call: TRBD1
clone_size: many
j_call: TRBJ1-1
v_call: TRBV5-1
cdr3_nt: TGCGCCAGCAGCCCGGGACAGGCGAACACTGAAGCTTTCTTT
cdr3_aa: CASSPGQANTEAFF

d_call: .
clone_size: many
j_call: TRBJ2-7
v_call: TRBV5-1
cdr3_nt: TGCGCCAGCAGCGGTGACGGAAGCTCCTACGAGCAGTACTTC
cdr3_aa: CASSGDGSSYEQYF

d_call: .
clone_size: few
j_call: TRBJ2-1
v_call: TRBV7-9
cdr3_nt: TGTGCCAGCAGCCCCGCATTCGGGACCAGGAGGATTTATGAGCAGTTCTTC
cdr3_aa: CASSPAFGTRRIYEQFF

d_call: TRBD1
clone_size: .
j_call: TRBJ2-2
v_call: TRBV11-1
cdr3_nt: TGTGCCAGCAGCAAAGGACAGGCCAAGGACACCGGGGAGCTGTTTTTT
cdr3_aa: CASSKGQAKDTGELFF

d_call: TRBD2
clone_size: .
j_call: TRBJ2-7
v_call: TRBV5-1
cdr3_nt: TGCGCCAGCAGTTATACTAGCGGGAGGGCCCGGGCCTACGAGCAGTACTTC
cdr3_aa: CASSYTSGRARAYEQYF